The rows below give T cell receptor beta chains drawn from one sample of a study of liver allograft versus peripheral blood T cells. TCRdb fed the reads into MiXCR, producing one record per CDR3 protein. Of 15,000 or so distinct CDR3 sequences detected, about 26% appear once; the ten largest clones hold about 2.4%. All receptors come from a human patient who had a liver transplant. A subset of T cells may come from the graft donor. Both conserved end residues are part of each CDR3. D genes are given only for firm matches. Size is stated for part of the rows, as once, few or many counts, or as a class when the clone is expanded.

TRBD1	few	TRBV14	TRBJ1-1	CASSPGTGERNTEAFF	TGTGCCAGCAGCCCAGGGACAGGCGAGAGGAACACTGAAGCTTTCTTT
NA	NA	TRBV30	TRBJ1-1	CAWDGGRHTEAFF	TGTGCCTGGGACGGTGGCCGGCACACTGAAGCTTTCTTT
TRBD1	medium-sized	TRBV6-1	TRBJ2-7	CASRYTGTASYEQYF	TGTGCCAGCAGATACACCGGGACAGCTTCCTACGAGCAGTACTTC
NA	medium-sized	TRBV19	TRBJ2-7	CASSPGAGRASEQYF	TGTGCCAGTAGTCCCGGTGCGGGTAGGGCCTCCGAGCAGTACTTC
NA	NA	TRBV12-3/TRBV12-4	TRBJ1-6	CASSSTGFSPLHF	TGTGCCAGCAGTTCAACAGGTTTTTCACCCCTCCACTTT
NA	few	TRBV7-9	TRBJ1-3	CASSPLATGSGNTIYF	TGTGCCAGCAGCCCCCTCGCGACAGGTTCTGGAAACACCATATATTTT
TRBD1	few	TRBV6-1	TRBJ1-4	CASSAGGTGTEKLFF	TGTGCCAGCAGTGCGGGGGGGACAGGGACTGAAAAACTGTTTTTT
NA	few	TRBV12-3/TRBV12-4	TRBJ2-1	CASRYSTGPLEFF	TGTGCCAGCAGATACTCAACAGGGCCCTTGGAGTTCTTC
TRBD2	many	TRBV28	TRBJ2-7	CAASAGGSYEQYF	TGTGCCGCCTCAGCGGGAGGGTCCTACGAGCAGTACTTC
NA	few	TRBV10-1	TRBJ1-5	CAIISGDQPQHF	TGCGCCATTATATCAGGGGATCAGCCCCAGCATTTT
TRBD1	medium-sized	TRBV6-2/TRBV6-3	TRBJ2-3	CASRDGQGHPTDTQYF	TGTGCCAGCAGGGACGGACAGGGCCATCCTACAGATACGCAGTATTTT
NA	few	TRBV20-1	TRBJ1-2	CSARENYGYTF	TGCAGTGCTCGAGAGAACTATGGCTACACCTTC
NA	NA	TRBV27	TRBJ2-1	CASSFRRGKQFF	TGTGCCAGCAGTTTTAGGCGGGGTAAGCAGTTCTTC
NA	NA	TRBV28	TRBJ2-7	CASTRGPYEQYF	TGTGCCAGCACTCGAGGCCCTTACGAGCAGTACTTC
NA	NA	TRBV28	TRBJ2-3	CASSYGGVSTDTQYF	TGTGCCAGCAGTTACGGCGGGGTTAGCACAGATACGCAGTATTTT
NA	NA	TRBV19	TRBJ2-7	CASSKRELGEQYF	TGTGCCAGTAGTAAACGGGAGCTTGGCGAGCAGTACTTC
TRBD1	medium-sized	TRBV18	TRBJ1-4	CASSRDSSEKLFF	TGTGCCAGCTCACGGGACAGTTCTGAAAAACTGTTTTTT
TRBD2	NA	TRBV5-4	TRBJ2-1	CASSLASGTYNEQFF	TGTGCCAGCAGCTTGGCTAGCGGAACCTACAATGAGCAGTTCTTC
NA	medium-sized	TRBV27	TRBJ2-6	CASSQGGGGANVLTF	TGTGCCAGCTCCCAAGGGGGGGGAGGGGCCAACGTCCTGACTTTC
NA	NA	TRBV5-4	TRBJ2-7	CASSLDKYEQYF	TGTGCCAGCAGCCTTGACAAATACGAGCAGTACTTC
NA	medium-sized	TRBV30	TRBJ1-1	CAWSVLLGAMNTEAFF	TGTGCCTGGAGTGTACTTTTAGGGGCCATGAACACTGAAGCTTTCTTT
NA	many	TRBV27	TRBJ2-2	CASSQRHTGELFF	TGTGCCAGCAGTCAACGACACACCGGGGAGCTGTTTTTT
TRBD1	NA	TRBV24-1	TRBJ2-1	CATSDGTGGNEQFF	TGTGCCACCAGTGATGGGACAGGGGGAAATGAGCAGTTCTTC
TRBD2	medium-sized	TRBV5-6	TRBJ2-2	CASSGSGGANTGELFF	TGTGCCAGCAGCGGTAGCGGGGGGGCTAACACCGGGGAGCTGTTTTTT
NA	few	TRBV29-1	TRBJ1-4	CSAAQRLSEKLFF	TGCAGCGCCGCCCAGCGCCTTAGTGAAAAACTGTTTTTT
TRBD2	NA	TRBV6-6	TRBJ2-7	CASIGLGGYEQYF	TGTGCCAGCATTGGACTAGGCGGCTACGAGCAGTACTTC
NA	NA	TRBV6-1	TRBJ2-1	CASRFRAVSYNEQFF	TGTGCCAGCAGGTTTAGGGCAGTCTCCTACAATGAGCAGTTCTTC
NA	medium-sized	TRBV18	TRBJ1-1	CASSPPLNTEAFF	TGTGCCAGCTCACCACCGTTGAACACTGAAGCTTTCTTT
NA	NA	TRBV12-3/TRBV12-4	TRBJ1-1	CASSWGEAGNTEAFF	TGTGCCAGCAGTTGGGGGGAGGCGGGGAACACTGAAGCTTTCTTT
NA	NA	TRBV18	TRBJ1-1	CASSPRTENTEAFF	TGTGCCAGCTCACCAAGAACAGAGAACACTGAAGCTTTCTTT
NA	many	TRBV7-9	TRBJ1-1	CASKGEGNAEAFF	TGTGCCAGCAAGGGTGAGGGGAACGCTGAAGCTTTCTTT
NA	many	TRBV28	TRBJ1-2	CASSPGGQNYGYTF	TGTGCCAGCAGTCCCGGTGGTCAGAACTATGGCTACACCTTC
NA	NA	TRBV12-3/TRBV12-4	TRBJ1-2	CASSLQQGGGYTF	TGTGCCAGCAGTTTACAACAGGGCGGGGGCTACACCTTC
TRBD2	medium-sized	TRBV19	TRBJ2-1	CASSISSGGGNEQFF	TGTGCCAGTAGTATCTCTAGCGGGGGGGGGAATGAGCAGTTCTTC
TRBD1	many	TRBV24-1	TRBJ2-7	CATSAHRDREVYEQYF	TGTGCCACCAGTGCCCACCGGGACAGGGAGGTCTACGAGCAGTACTTC
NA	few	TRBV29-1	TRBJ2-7	CSVEEGGGEQYF	TGCAGCGTTGAGGAGGGGGGCGGGGAGCAGTACTTC
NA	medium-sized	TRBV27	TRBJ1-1	CASSSVITGGNTEAFF	TGTGCCAGCAGTTCCGTTATAACGGGGGGGAACACTGAAGCTTTCTTT
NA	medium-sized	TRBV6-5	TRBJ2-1	CASTLTGLGSYNEQFF	TGTGCCAGCACCCTCACGGGCCTAGGGTCCTACAATGAGCAGTTCTTC
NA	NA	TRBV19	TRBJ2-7	CASSFVSGTGNYEQYF	TGTGCCAGTAGTTTTGTTAGCGGGACAGGGAACTACGAGCAGTACTTC
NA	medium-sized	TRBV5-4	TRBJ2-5	CASSQSPQGKGQAQYF	TGTGCCAGCAGCCAATCTCCTCAGGGAAAGGGGCAGGCCCAGTACTTC
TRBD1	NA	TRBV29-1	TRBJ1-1	CSFRKQGTEAFF	TGCAGCTTCCGAAAACAGGGGACTGAAGCTTTCTTT
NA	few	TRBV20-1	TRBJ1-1	CSASSAGQQNTEAFF	TGCAGTGCTAGTTCTGCCGGACAGCAGAACACTGAAGCTTTCTTT
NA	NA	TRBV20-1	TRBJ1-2	CSARDRGGVPMGYTF	TGCAGTGCTAGAGATCGGGGAGGGGTCCCTATGGGCTACACCTTC
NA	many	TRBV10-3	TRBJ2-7	CAISDLREAYEQYF	TGTGCCATCAGTGATCTTCGGGAAGCCTACGAGCAGTACTTC
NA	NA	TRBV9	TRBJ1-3	CASSVEGQRASGNTIYF	TGTGCCAGCAGCGTAGAAGGCCAGCGAGCCTCTGGAAACACCATATATTTT
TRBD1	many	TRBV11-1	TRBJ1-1	CASRPTGGTEAFF	TGTGCCAGCAGGCCGACAGGGGGCACTGAAGCTTTCTTT
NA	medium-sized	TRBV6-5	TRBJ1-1	CASSPGQTVNTEAFF	TGTGCCAGCAGTCCCGGACAAACGGTGAACACTGAAGCTTTCTTT
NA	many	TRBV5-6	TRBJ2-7	CASSFGGTSYEQYF	TGTGCCAGCAGCTTCGGCGGGACTTCCTACGAGCAGTACTTC
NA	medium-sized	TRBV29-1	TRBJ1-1	CSVDEGGTEAFF	TGCAGCGTTGATGAGGGTGGCACTGAAGCTTTCTTT